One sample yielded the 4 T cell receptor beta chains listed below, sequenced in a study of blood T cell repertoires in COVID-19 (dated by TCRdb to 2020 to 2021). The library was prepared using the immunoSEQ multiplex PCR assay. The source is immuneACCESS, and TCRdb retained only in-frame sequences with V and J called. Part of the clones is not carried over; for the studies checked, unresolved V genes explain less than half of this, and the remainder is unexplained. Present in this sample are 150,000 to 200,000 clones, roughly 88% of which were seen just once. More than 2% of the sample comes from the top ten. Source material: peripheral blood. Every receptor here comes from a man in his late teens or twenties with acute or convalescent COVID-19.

The DNA of the CDR3 is TGCGCCAGCAGCTATGCCCCGGGGGGGATATCACCCGATACGCAGTATTTT. As protein: CASSYAPGGISPDTQYF. The genes are TRBV5-1 and TRBJ2-3, with TRBD2 matching over 8 bases. Germline V gene lookup returns CDR1 SGHRS and CDR2 YFSETQ. Unmatched junction bases numbered 15, after V lost 3 bases and J lost 6 bases. The length of the CDR3 is 17 residues.

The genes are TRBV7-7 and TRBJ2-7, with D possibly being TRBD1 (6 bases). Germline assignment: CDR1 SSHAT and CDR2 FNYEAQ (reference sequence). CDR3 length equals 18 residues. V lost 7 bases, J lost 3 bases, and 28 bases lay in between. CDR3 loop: CASTQLSGSRQEIYEQYF. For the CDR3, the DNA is TGTGCCAGCACTCAGCTATCGGGAAGTAGACAGGAAATCTACGAGCAGTACTTC.

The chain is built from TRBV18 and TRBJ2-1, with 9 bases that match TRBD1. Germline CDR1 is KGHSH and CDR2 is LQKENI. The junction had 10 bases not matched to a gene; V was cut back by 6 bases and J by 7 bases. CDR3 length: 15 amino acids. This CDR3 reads CASSPGTGMVNEQFF. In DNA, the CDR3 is TGTGCCAGCTCCCCCGGGACAGGGATGGTAAATGAGCAGTTCTTC. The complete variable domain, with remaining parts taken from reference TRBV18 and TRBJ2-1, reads NAGVMQNPRHLVRRRGQEARLRCSPMKGHSHVYWYRQLPEEGLKFMVYLQKENIIDESGMPKERFSAEFPKEGPSILRIQQVVRGDSAAYFCASSPGTGMVNEQFFGPGTRLTVL.

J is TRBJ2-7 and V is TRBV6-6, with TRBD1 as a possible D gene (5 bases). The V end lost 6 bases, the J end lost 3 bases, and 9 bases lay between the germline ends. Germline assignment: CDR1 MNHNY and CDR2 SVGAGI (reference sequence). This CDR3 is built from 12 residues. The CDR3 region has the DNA TGTGCCAGCAGGGTTCAGGGCTACGAGCAGTACTTC. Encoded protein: CASRVQGYEQYF.